What follows are 19 T cell receptor beta chains derived from one specimen sequenced in a study of OX40 agonist ivuxolimab in advanced cancers. Some clones are missing from TCRdb's copy, which holds only in-frame ones; the method was immunoSEQ multiplex PCR. The sample contains fewer than 85,000 clones, about nine tenths of which appear only once. The sample was CD4+ or CD8+ T cells sorted from blood, taken in a trial of the OX40 agonist ivuxolimab. Receptor source: an adult with an advanced solid tumor such as melanoma, head and neck, liver or kidney cancer.

The chain links TRBV6-4 to TRBJ2-7; either TRBD1 or TRBD2 may supply D (5 bases each). CDR3 length: 13 amino acids. In germline, CDR1 is MRHNA, CDR2 SNTAGT. V dropped 6 bases and J dropped 2 bases, with 11 bases sitting between them. The CDR3 sequence is CASRPRDPYEQYF. CDR3 nucleotides: TGTGCCAGCAGGCCCAGGGACCCCTACGAGCAGTACTTC.

The V call is TRBV28, the J call TRBJ2-5; 8 nucleotides line up with TRBD1. CDR3 length: 17 amino acids. The germline V gene encodes CDR1 MDHEN and CDR2 SYDVKM. The V and J ends lost 2 bases and 2 bases, in that order; junction bases with no gene match: 10. The CDR3 loop reads CASSLGRTGKGQETQYF. The CDR3 DNA follows: TGTGCCAGCAGTTTAGGACGGACAGGGAAGGGACAAGAGACCCAGTACTTC.

The chain couples TRBV7-3 to TRBJ2-1; tentatively, D is TRBD1 or TRBD2 (6 bases each). CDR1 and CDR2 from the germline V gene are SGHTA and FQGTGA. Trimming stripped 4 bases from V and 6 bases from J, with 16 bases between. There are 15 residues in the CDR3. CDR3: CASSSVGGPVNEQFF. The CDR3 nucleotides are TGTGCCAGCAGCTCTGTGGGGGGCCCCGTCAATGAGCAGTTCTTC.

This clone has a handful of counts. The chain is built from TRBV7-9 and TRBJ1-5; 7 nucleotides align to TRBD1. V lost 5 bases and J lost 3; bases outside the gene matches: 7. Germline V gene sequence: CDR1 SEHNR, CDR2 FQNEAQ (reference sequence). The CDR3 covers 15 residues. CDR3 DNA: TGTGCCAGCAGCCTCTCGACAGGGCACAATCAGCCCCAGCATTTT. As protein: CASSLSTGHNQPQHF.

This clone occurred a few times. This sequence joins TRBV30 and TRBJ2-1; no firm D call. The CDR3 loop spans 14 amino acids. CDR1 GTSNPN and CDR2 SVGIG come from the germline V gene (reference sequence). V lost 4 bases and J lost 0, with 10 bases in between. The CDR3 here is CAWTRLSSYNEQFF. The CDR3 bases are TGTGCCTGGACTCGCTTGTCCTCCTACAATGAGCAGTTCTTC. The full variable domain, rest sourced from reference TRBV30 and TRBJ2-1, is SQTIHQWPATLVQPVGSPLSLECTVEGTSNPNLYWYRQAAGRGLQLLFYSVGIGQISSEVPQNLSASRPQDRQFILSSKKLLLSDSGFYLCAWTRLSSYNEQFFGPGTRLTVL.

The gene calls are TRBV21-1 and TRBJ1-3. TRBV21-1 is a listed pseudogene. There are 17 residues in the CDR3. The CDR3, as DNA: TGTGCCAGCAGCCACCTGGCCCCCGCGAGCTCTGGAAACACCATATATTTT. This sequence encodes CASSHLAPASSGNTIYF.

The chain employs TRBV19 and TRBJ1-2, with TRBD1 matching 7 bases. After removal of 4 bases from V and 1 base from J, the junction contained 3 bases not matched to a gene. The length of the CDR3 is 14 residues. The germline V gene encodes CDR1 LNHDA and CDR2 SQIVND (reference sequence). CDR3 protein: CASSRGGLNYGYTF. The DNA for the CDR3 is TGTGCCAGTAGTAGAGGGGGCCTTAACTATGGCTACACCTTC.

The J gene is TRBJ1-1, the V gene TRBV6-1; TRBD1 might be the D (6 bases). V lost 7 bases to trimming and J lost 5 bases, with 14 bases between them. This CDR3 region has 13 residues. The germline CDR1 and CDR2 sequences are MNHNS and SASEGT. The CDR3 region has the DNA TGTGCCAGCAAGAGCACGGGGGCAACTGAAGCTTTCTTT. This sequence encodes CASKSTGATEAFF.

The J gene is TRBJ2-3, the V gene TRBV6-5; 9 positions agree with TRBD2. With 4 bases clipped from V and 6 bases from J, the junction kept 2 bases outside the gene matches. Germline-derived CDR1 and CDR2 are MNHEY and SVGAGI. The CDR3 has 13 amino acids. CDR3 residues: CASSLAGADTQYF. Written as DNA, the CDR3 is TGTGCCAGCAGTTTAGCGGGGGCCGATACGCAGTATTTT.

This chain joins TRBV5-1 and TRBJ2-1, with 8 positions matching TRBD2. CDR1 SGHRS and CDR2 YFSETQ come from the germline V gene. The CDR3 is 16 amino acids. The junction had 7 bases not matched to a gene; V was cut back by 2 bases and J by 3 bases. CDR3 nucleotides: TGCGCCAGCAGCTTAAGCGGGGGAAGAGGCTACAATGAGCAGTTCTTC. Amino acid sequence: CASSLSGGRGYNEQFF. The full variable domain, completed using reference TRBV5-1 and TRBJ2-1, is KAGVTQTPRYLIKTRGQQVTLSCSPISGHRSVSWYQQTPGQGLQFLFEYFSETQRNKGNFPGRFSGRQFSNSRSEMNVSTLELGDSALYLCASSLSGGRGYNEQFFGPGTRLTVL.

V is TRBV7-2 and J is TRBJ2-2; D possibly corresponds to TRBD2 (7 bases). V was clipped by 1 base and J by 6 bases, with 12 bases between them. The CDR3 spans 15 residues. Germline V gene data show CDR1 as SGHTA and CDR2 as FQGNSA. The CDR3 reads CASSLVRGLSGELFF. CDR3 bases: TGTGCCAGCAGCTTAGTGCGGGGGCTCTCCGGGGAGCTGTTTTTT.

V gene TRBV18 combines with J gene TRBJ2-3; 16 positions match TRBD2. Per germline, CDR1 KGHSH and CDR2 LQKENI. CDR3 length: 19 residues. V lost 3 bases, J lost 5 bases, and 11 bases stayed unmatched. CDR3 nucleotide sequence: TGTGCCAGCTCACCGGGACTAGCGGGGGGGCGGATCATCAGAGATACGCAGTATTTT. Translation gives CASSPGLAGGRIIRDTQYF.

The V and J genes are TRBV7-6 and TRBJ2-3; TRBD2 aligns across 13 bases. After removal of 5 bases from V and 2 bases from J, the junction contained 7 bases not matched to a gene. Germline CDR1 SGHVS, CDR2 FNYEAQ. The CDR3 spans 17 residues. In DNA form, the CDR3 reads TGTGCCAGCAGCCCCCGGGGACTAGCGGGGATCACAGATACGCAGTATTTT. It codes for CASSPRGLAGITDTQYF.

The rearrangement uses TRBV27 and TRBJ2-3; 9 nucleotides line up with TRBD1. The CDR3 is made up of 13 amino acids. Germline values: CDR1 MNHEY, CDR2 SMNVEV (reference sequence). Losses at the gene ends were 6 bases for V and 6 bases for J; bases not matched to a gene: 4. The CDR3 nucleotides read TGTGCCAGCAGGGGACAGGGTAGGGATACGCAGTATTTT. It encodes CASRGQGRDTQYF.

The chain recombines TRBV5-1 with TRBJ1-1; unclear D gene. Trimming removed 0 bases at V and 5 bases at J, with 14 bases between. The CDR3 has 15 amino acids. Germline lookup yields CDR1 SGHRS and CDR2 YFSETQ. Here the CDR3 reads CASSLGETTGTEAFF. The CDR3 coding sequence is TGCGCCAGCAGCTTGGGGGAGACGACGGGAACTGAAGCTTTCTTT.

V and J are TRBV7-8 and TRBJ1-6, with D unclear. Trimming stripped 1 base from V and 2 bases from J, with 6 bases between. This CDR3 region has 15 residues. Germline loops: CDR1 SGHVS, CDR2 FQNEAQ. The CDR3 is CASSLDRAYNSPLHF. Written as DNA, the CDR3 is TGTGCCAGCAGCTTAGACAGAGCCTATAATTCACCCCTCCACTTT.

This clone was seen only once. The chain uses TRBV4-1 and TRBJ2-5, with TRBD2 matching 9 bases. TRBJ2-7 explains the end of the DNA better; the J call may be wrong. The germline V gene has CDR1 MGHRA and CDR2 YSYEKL. The CDR3 contains 14 residues. The CDR3 region is CASSPLAGLYEQYF. The CDR3 coding sequence is TGCGCCAGCAGCCCCCTAGCGGGGCTATACGAGCAGTACTTC.

The chain recombines TRBV12-2 with TRBJ2-1; the table's D gene call, TRBD1, was not cross checked with the DNA. TRBV12-2 is listed as a pseudogene. This CDR3 is built from 15 residues. CDR3 DNA: TGTGCAAGTCGCTTAGGGACAGGGACCTACAATGAGCAGTTCTTC. Residues: CASRLGTGTYNEQFF.

The chain has TRBV4-1 and TRBJ2-7; D not certain. Trimming shortened V by 2 bases and J by 2 bases, and 16 bases separated the two germline ends. Germline V CDR1 and CDR2: MGHRA, YSYEKL. This CDR3 spans 16 amino acids. Here the CDR3 reads CASSQRPLADPYEQYF. CDR3 coding DNA: TGCGCCAGCAGCCAACGCCCGCTGGCGGACCCCTACGAGCAGTACTTC.